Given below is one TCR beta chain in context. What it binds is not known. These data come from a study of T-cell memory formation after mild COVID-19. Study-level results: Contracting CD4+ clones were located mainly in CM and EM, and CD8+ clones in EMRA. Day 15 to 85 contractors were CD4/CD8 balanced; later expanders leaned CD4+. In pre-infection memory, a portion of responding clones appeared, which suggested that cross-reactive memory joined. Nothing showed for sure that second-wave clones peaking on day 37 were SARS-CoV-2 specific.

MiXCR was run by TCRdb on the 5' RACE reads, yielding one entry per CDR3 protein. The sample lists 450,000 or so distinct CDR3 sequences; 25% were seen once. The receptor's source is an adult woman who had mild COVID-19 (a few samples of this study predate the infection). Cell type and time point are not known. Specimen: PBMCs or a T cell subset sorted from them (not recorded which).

CDR3 residues: CASSQGTGSGNTIYF. CDR3 nucleotides: TGTGCCAGCAGCCAAGGGACAGGGTCTGGAAACACCATATATTTT. The chain couples TRBV4-2 to TRBJ1-3; 8 bases are a match to TRBD1. The ends lost 1 base at V and 1 base at J; junction bases unmatched: 0. There are 15 residues in the CDR3. Germline V CDR1 and CDR2: LGHNA, YNFKEQ.